The rows below give T cell receptor beta chains drawn from one sample of a study of OX40 agonist ivuxolimab in advanced cancers. The protocol was immunoSEQ multiplex PCR, while the TCRdb copy is restricted to in-frame clones and leaves out a portion. In the table there are about 71,000 clones, 90% to 95% of which are singletons. The material was CD4+ or CD8+ T cells sorted from blood, obtained in a trial of the OX40 agonist ivuxolimab. These receptors all come from an adult with an advanced solid tumor such as melanoma, head and neck, liver or kidney cancer. Both conserved end residues are part of each CDR3. Fields, in order: D gene, J gene, clone size, V gene, CDR3 DNA, CDR3 protein. A D gene is named only where the DNA matches it firmly. Size is stated for part of the rows, as once, few or many counts, or as a class when the clone is expanded.

>-|TRBJ1-2|-|TRBV4-3
TGCGCCAGCAGCCAAGATTGGGGCAGGTCTAACTATGGCTACACCTTC
CASSQDWGRSNYGYTF
>TRBD2|TRBJ2-1|-|TRBV9
TGTGCCAGCAGCTCGACCCGACTAGCGGGAGGGCCGGATGAGCAGTTCTTC
CASSSTRLAGGPDEQFF
>TRBD2|TRBJ2-3|-|TRBV19
TGTGCCACAAGGGGACTAGCGGGGATCACAGATACGCAGTATTTT
CATRGLAGITDTQYF
>TRBD1|TRBJ2-7|-|TRBV27
TGTGCCAGCAGTTGGGCAGGGGGCTTGTGGGAGCAGTACTTC
CASSWAGGLWEQYF
>-|TRBJ1-5|-|TRBV7-2
TGTGCCAGCAGCCCATCCGGGGGCCCTCGGCCCCAGCATTTT
CASSPSGGPRPQHF
>-|TRBJ2-2|-|TRBV11-2
TGTGCCAGCTGGGGGGATGGGGTATCCGGGGAGCTGTTTTTT
CASWGDGVSGELFF
>-|TRBJ1-2|-|TRBV7-9
TGTGCCAGCAGCTTAGACGGGGAAGACTATGGCTACACCTTC
CASSLDGEDYGYTF
>TRBD2|TRBJ2-7|-|TRBV4-3
TGCGCCAGCAGCCAACTGGCTAGCGGGGTAAGGACCTCCTACGAGCAGTACTTC
CASSQLASGVRTSYEQYF
>-|TRBJ2-2|-|TRBV19
TGTGCCAGTAACCTGGACAGGAACACCGGGGAGCTGTTTTTT
CASNLDRNTGELFF
>-|TRBJ2-1|-|TRBV30
TGTGCCTGGAGTGTCCTCTCGAGCTCCTACAATGAGCAGTTCTTC
CAWSVLSSSYNEQFF
>TRBD1|TRBJ1-2|-|TRBV6-1
TGTGCCAGCAGTCCTCTTACAGGGGAGGGCTATGGCTACACCTTC
CASSPLTGEGYGYTF
>-|TRBJ1-1|-|TRBV28
TGTGCCAGCAGTATCGACGGCAGAGTTAACACTGAAGCTTTCTTT
CASSIDGRVNTEAFF
>-|TRBJ1-1|-|TRBV5-1
TGCGCCAGCAGCCCCGGGACTGAAGCTTTCTTT
CASSPGTEAFF
>-|TRBJ2-7|-|TRBV7-9
TGTGCCAGCAGCTCCACCGGGACGGAGCATCACTACGAGCAGTACTTC
CASSSTGTEHHYEQYF
>TRBD1|TRBJ1-2|-|TRBV5-6
TGTGCCAGCAGCCCCGGGACAGCTTTCTATGGCTACACCTTC
CASSPGTAFYGYTF
>-|TRBJ2-5|-|TRBV15
TGTGCCACCAGCCAGGGGGGGGGACTCCGAATCGGGGAGACCCAGTACTTC
CATSQGGGLRIGETQYF
>TRBD2|TRBJ2-3|-|TRBV27
TGTGCCAGCAGTTTTTTAGCGGGAGGGCCGGTAGATACGCAGTATTTT
CASSFLAGGPVDTQYF
>TRBD1|TRBJ2-7|once|TRBV10-3
TGTGCCATCAGTGGTTCCACAGGGGGCGGATACGAGCAGTACTTC
CAISGSTGGGYEQYF
>-|TRBJ2-7|-|TRBV7-6
TGTGCCAGCAGCCCGACAGGACTCTACGAGCAGTACTTC
CASSPTGLYEQYF
>TRBD2|TRBJ2-7|once|TRBV4-1
TGCGCCAGCAGCCAAGGGATCGAGGCTAGCGGGAGGGCCGTTAGACCCTACGAGCAGTACTTC
CASSQGIEASGRAVRPYEQYF
>-|TRBJ1-3|-|TRBV5-6
TGTGCCAGCAGCTGGGGGGACCTGGGAAACACCATATATTTT
CASSWGDLGNTIYF
>TRBD1|TRBJ1-4|-|TRBV19
TGTGCCAGTAGGCGACAGGGGGCCTCTAATGAAAAACTGTTTTTT
CASRRQGASNEKLFF
>-|TRBJ2-7|-|TRBV28
TGTGCCAGCAGTTTACGAGGCCCCCTATTCGGCGAGCAGTACTTC
CASSLRGPLFGEQYF
>-|TRBJ1-1|-|TRBV7-8
TGTGCCAGCAGCGCCGCCGGTGGAGAGATGAACACTGAAGCTTTCTTT
CASSAAGGEMNTEAFF
>-|TRBJ2-7|-|TRBV15
TGTGCCACCAGCAGAGCGGACTACAAGAGCTCCTACGAGCAGTACTTC
CATSRADYKSSYEQYF
>-|TRBJ2-3|-|TRBV7-9
TGTGCCAGCAGCTTTAGGGAATCTGCAGATACGCAGTATTTT
CASSFRESADTQYF
>-|TRBJ2-7|once|TRBV11-2
TGTGCCAGCAGCTTAGCAGGTACCTACGAGCAGTACTTC
CASSLAGTYEQYF
>-|TRBJ1-1|-|TRBV7-8
TGTGCCATTGACAGGCCGATGAACACTGAAGCTTTCTTT
CAIDRPMNTEAFF
>-|TRBJ1-1|-|TRBV15
TGTGCCACCCTCGCATTCCGTAGGGGGAACACTGAAGCTTTCTTT
CATLAFRRGNTEAFF
>TRBD1|TRBJ2-7|-|TRBV27
TGTGCCAGCAGTATCCGACAGGGAAGTCGTCGCGAGCAGTACTTC
CASSIRQGSRREQYF
>TRBD2|TRBJ2-1|-|TRBV5-1
TGCGCCTCGAAATGGGGGCTAGCGGGAGCCTATGAGCAGTTCTTC
CASKWGLAGAYEQFF
>TRBD2|TRBJ2-7|-|TRBV5-4
TGTGCCAGCAGCCGGGGACTAGCGTCGTACGAGCAGTACTTC
CASSRGLASYEQYF
>TRBD1|TRBJ2-7|-|TRBV11-2
TGTGCCAGCAGCTTCGACAGGGCCCTCTCCTACGAGCAGTACTTC
CASSFDRALSYEQYF
>-|TRBJ1-3|once|TRBV5-6
TGTGCCAGCAGCTCGACCCAGGACGGTTCCTCTGGAAACACCATATATTTT
CASSSTQDGSSGNTIYF
>TRBD1|TRBJ1-3|-|TRBV6-5
TGTGCCAGCAGTTTCACAGGGGGCTCTGGAAACACCATATATTTT
CASSFTGGSGNTIYF
>-|TRBJ2-2|-|TRBV5-1
TGCGCCAGCAGCCCTGACCCCTGGACAGTACACACCGGGGAGCTGTTTTTT
CASSPDPWTVHTGELFF
>TRBD1|TRBJ1-4|-|TRBV30
TGTGCCTGGGGAGGGACAGGCCAGTTGGGTGAAAAACTGTTTTTT
CAWGGTGQLGEKLFF
>-|TRBJ1-2|-|TRBV11-3
TGTGCCAGCAGCTTAGTAGGCTGGGGGCAGGGGCCCAACTATGGCTACACCTTC
CASSLVGWGQGPNYGYTF
>TRBD2|TRBJ2-5|-|TRBV5-1
TGCGCCAGCAGCTCGACTAGCGGGGGCCAAGAGACCCAGTACTTC
CASSSTSGGQETQYF
>-|TRBJ2-2|-|TRBV27
TGTGCCAGCAGTTTCGGGGACGAAACCGGGGAGCTGTTTTTT
CASSFGDETGELFF
>TRBD2|TRBJ2-7|-|TRBV5-4
TGTGCCAGCAGCGGGACTAGCGGTTCCTACGAGCAGTACTTC
CASSGTSGSYEQYF
>-|TRBJ2-1|-|TRBV6-5
TGTGCCAGCAGTTACGGATTCCCGAATGAGCAGTTCTTC
CASSYGFPNEQFF
>-|TRBJ2-7|-|TRBV6-1
TGTGCCACTCGGCTGGATTCGGCCTACGAGCAGTACTTC
CATRLDSAYEQYF
>TRBD2|TRBJ2-2|-|TRBV28
TGTGCCAGCAGCCGCGGGAGGGCCGGGACCGGGGAGCTGTTTTTT
CASSRGRAGTGELFF
>-|TRBJ2-7|-|TRBV28
TGTGCCAGCAAAAATAGCGCCAACTCCTACGAGCAGTACTTC
CASKNSANSYEQYF
>-|TRBJ2-7|-|TRBV7-2
TGTGCCAGCAGCCGGGGACACGAGCAGTACTTC
CASSRGHEQYF
>TRBD2|TRBJ2-2|once|TRBV4-3
TGCGCCAGCAGCCATCAAGCGGGAGGGGAGCTGTTTTTT
CASSHQAGGELFF
>TRBD2|TRBJ2-1|-|TRBV4-1
TGCGCCAGCAGCCAAGATCGGCGGCGGGGGGGCTACAATGAGCAGTTCTTC
CASSQDRRRGGYNEQFF
>TRBD2|TRBJ2-1|-|TRBV2
TGTGCCACCCTGGGACTAGCGGGAGATAGGCCCTACAATGAGCAGTTCTTC
CATLGLAGDRPYNEQFF
>TRBD2|TRBJ2-3|once|TRBV6-1
TGTGCCAGCAGTGAAGCGCTAGCGGAGCCCACAGATACGCAGTATTTT
CASSEALAEPTDTQYF
>TRBD2|TRBJ2-1|-|TRBV13
TGTGCCAGCAGCCCGGGACTAGACTACAATGAGCAGTTCTTC
CASSPGLDYNEQFF
>-|TRBJ2-1|-|TRBV4-3
TGCGCCAGCAGCCTCGGCGGGGGCTGGCACAATGAGCAGTTCTTC
CASSLGGGWHNEQFF
>TRBD1|TRBJ1-1|-|TRBV10-3
TGTGCCATCACGGACCGGACAGGGAACACTGAAGCTTTCTTT
CAITDRTGNTEAFF
>TRBD1|TRBJ2-5|-|TRBV5-6
TGTGCCAGCAGCTTCGGCCAGGGGGTCCCCGAGACCCAGTACTTC
CASSFGQGVPETQYF
>-|TRBJ2-7|-|TRBV4-1
TGCGCCAGCAGCCACAACCCGGACTACGAGCAGTACTTC
CASSHNPDYEQYF
>TRBD1|TRBJ2-7|-|TRBV6-5
TGTGCCAGCAGGACTTCGGGACAGGGTTCCTACGAGCAGTACTTC
CASRTSGQGSYEQYF
>-|TRBJ2-7|-|TRBV28
TGTGCCAGCAGTTTAAGGTCTTGGGCCCTCCTTGACGAGCAGTACTTC
CASSLRSWALLDEQYF
>-|TRBJ2-7|-|TRBV7-2
TGTGCCAGCAGCTTCGGGTTTAGCTCCTACGAGCAGTACTTC
CASSFGFSSYEQYF
>TRBD2|TRBJ2-1|-|TRBV28
TGTGCCAGCAGCCCCAGGAGCGGGGATTTCTCCTACAATGAGCAGTTCTTC
CASSPRSGDFSYNEQFF
>TRBD1|TRBJ1-4|-|TRBV4-1
TGCGCCAGCAGCCAAGCTGGGGGACAGGGAAGCGCTAATGAAAAACTGTTTTTT
CASSQAGGQGSANEKLFF